One sample yielded the 18 T cell receptor beta chains listed below, sequenced in a study of CD8 T cells in Susac syndrome. RNA was extracted with the RNeasy kit, and a quantity of about 0.45 to 1 ug was reverse transcribed using random hexamers. TCRdb reprocessed the immunoSEQ multiplex PCR reads with MiXCR, giving one entry per CDR3 protein. The sample records 140,000 or so distinct CDR3 sequences, 85% to 95% being singletons. The sample taken for sequencing was CD4+ T cells from PBMCs. The receptors come from a human donor with multiple sclerosis.

This rearrangement joins TRBV29-1 to TRBJ1-2; D is uncertain. The CDR3 spans 14 residues. The V gene lost 7 bases and the J gene lost 0 bases, with 15 bases spanning the gap. The germline gives CDR1 SQVTM, CDR2 ANQGSEA. Written as DNA, the CDR3 is TGCAGCGCCCTAGTCGGGTCCCCTAACTATGGCTACACCTTC. This codes for CSALVGSPNYGYTF.

CDR3 residues: CSVVGLVGQPQHF. As DNA, the CDR3 is TGCAGCGTTGTGGGTTTGGTCGGGCAGCCCCAGCATTTT. The V gene is TRBV29-1, the J gene TRBJ1-5; no firm D call. The germline V gene encodes CDR1 SQVTM and CDR2 ANQGSEA. Trimming took 4 bases from V and 7 from J, leaving 14 bases between them. The CDR3 spans 13 residues.

This clonotype was detected only once. The chain is built from TRBV20-1 and TRBJ1-2; D ambiguous. CDR1 is DFQATT, CDR2 SNEGSKA, per germline (reference sequence). V lost 4 bases to trimming and J lost 7 bases, with 19 bases between them. The CDR3 spans 14 residues. Written as DNA, the CDR3 is TGCAGTGCTACCCGGGTTCTGGCAGTGGTTGGCTACACCTTC. As protein: CSATRVLAVVGYTF.

CDR3 loop: CASSLGGTSGTYEQYF. The CDR3 nucleotides read TGTGCCAGCAGCCTCGGCGGGACTAGCGGCACCTACGAGCAGTACTTC. V and J are TRBV5-6 and TRBJ2-7; 11 bases line up with TRBD2. The CDR3 consists of 16 residues. Germline lookup yields CDR1 SGHDT and CDR2 YYEEEE. Germline trimming cut 4 bases from V and 2 bases from J; bases unmatched to any gene: 8.

J is TRBJ2-1 and V is TRBV28, with 10 bases matching TRBD1. V shed 2 bases, J shed 7 bases, and the junction held 11 bases outside the gene matches. The CDR3 extends over 17 amino acids. Germline values: CDR1 MDHEN, CDR2 SYDVKM. This CDR3 reads CASSLLSTGQGRNEQFF. In DNA, the CDR3 is TGTGCCAGCAGTTTACTATCCACGGGACAGGGGAGAAATGAGCAGTTCTTC.

The V gene is TRBV7-2, the J gene TRBJ1-5, with no clear D. Trimming cost V 4 bases and J 3 bases, with 16 bases left between them. Germline CDR1 is SGHTA and CDR2 is FQGNSA. The CDR3 has 16 residues. Here the CDR3 DNA reads TGTGCCAGCAGCTCGGGAGGACCGCCGCTCAATCAGCCCCAGCATTTT. Its translation is CASSSGGPPLNQPQHF.

The chain combines TRBV11-2 with TRBJ2-3; 11 bases are shared with TRBD2. Germline V gives CDR1 SGHAT, CDR2 FQNNGV. This CDR3 has 17 amino acids. Trimming cost V 2 bases and J 6 bases; bases outside gene matches: 10. CDR3 protein: CASSLLAGGWSADTQYF. The CDR3 DNA follows: TGTGCCAGCAGCTTACTAGCGGGGGGCTGGAGCGCGGATACGCAGTATTTT.

This chain connects TRBV7-2 to TRBJ2-1, with TRBD2 as a possible D gene (6 bases). Germline lookup yields CDR1 SGHTA and CDR2 FQGNSA. This CDR3 comprises 14 residues. Trimming shortened V by 5 bases and J by 10 bases, and 18 bases separated the two germline ends. The CDR3 nucleotides are TGTGCCAGCAGCGCTCGACTAGGAGGAGAAGAGCAGTTCTTC. Protein: CASSARLGGEEQFF.

The gene calls are TRBV30 and TRBJ2-3; 7 positions match TRBD1. The CDR3 covers 18 residues. Germline assignment: CDR1 GTSNPN and CDR2 SVGIG (reference sequence). V lost 0 bases, J lost 2 bases, and 14 bases stayed unmatched. CDR3 sequence: CAWSVFAATGPITDTQYF. The DNA for the CDR3 is TGTGCCTGGAGTGTATTCGCGGCGACAGGGCCTATCACAGATACGCAGTATTTT.

The rearrangement links TRBV3-1 to TRBJ2-3; tentatively, D is TRBD1 (6 bases). Germline-derived CDR1 and CDR2 are LGHDT and YNNKEL (reference sequence). V lost 2 bases to trimming and J lost 3 bases, with 9 bases between them. This CDR3 contains 14 residues. CDR3 bases: TGTGCCAGCAGCCAACGAAGGGGGACAGATACGCAGTATTTT. This codes for CASSQRRGTDTQYF.

J is TRBJ1-5 and V is TRBV19; unclear D gene. The germline V gene encodes CDR1 LNHDA and CDR2 SQIVND (reference sequence). CDR3 length: 14 amino acids. V was trimmed by 4 bases and J by 0 bases, leaving 7 bases between them. The CDR3 is CASSRADSNQPQHF. The CDR3 DNA is TGTGCCAGTAGTAGGGCAGATAGCAATCAGCCCCAGCATTTT.

V is TRBV19 and J is TRBJ2-5, with TRBD1 as a possible D gene (6 bases). The V end was cut by 2 bases, the J end by 4 bases, with 17 bases between. This CDR3 spans 16 amino acids. CDR1 and CDR2 (germline): LNHDA, SQIVND (reference sequence). The CDR3: CASSIMRTASGETQYF. The CDR3 region has the DNA TGTGCCAGTAGTATAATGAGGACAGCCAGCGGAGAGACCCAGTACTTC. Supplemented by reference TRBV19 and TRBJ2-5, the full variable domain reads DGGITQSPKYLFRKEGQNVTLSCEQNLNHDAMYWYRQDPGQGLRLIYYSQIVNDFQKGDIAEGYSVSREKKESFPLTVTSAQKNPTAFYLCASSIMRTASGETQYFGPGTRLLVL.

The gene calls are TRBV3-1 and TRBJ2-5; D remains unclear. CDR3 length: 12 amino acids. V shed 0 bases and J shed 4 bases, with 3 bases lying between them. CDR1 is LGHDT and CDR2 is YNNKEL in the germline V gene (reference sequence). CDR3 sequence: CASSQEPETQYF. The CDR3 bases are TGTGCCAGCAGCCAAGAACCAGAGACCCAGTACTTC.

The chain couples TRBV12-3 or TRBV12-4 to TRBJ2-3; TRBD2 matches at 9 bases. The CDR3 has 16 amino acids. J was trimmed by 5 bases and V by 6 bases; bases with no gene match: 12. In nucleotides, the CDR3 is TGTGCCAGCAGCCCCGGGGGCGGGGGGGCCATAGATACGCAGTATTTT. Translation: CASSPGGGGAIDTQYF.

The V gene is TRBV7-9, the J gene TRBJ2-3; tentatively, D is TRBD2 (7 bases). Trimming left V 5 bases short and J 6 bases short, with 15 bases between. Germline-derived CDR1 and CDR2 are SEHNR and FQNEAQ (reference sequence). The CDR3 covers 14 residues. This CDR3 is CASSAGGAGDTQYF. For the CDR3, the DNA is TGTGCCAGCAGCGCTGGGGGGGCTGGTGATACGCAGTATTTT.

V usage is TRBV18 and J usage is TRBJ1-2; 7 bases match TRBD1. After removal of 3 bases from V and 2 bases from J, the junction contained 0 bases not matched to a gene. The V gene's germline CDR1 is KGHSH and CDR2 LQKENI. The CDR3 runs 13 residues. This CDR3 is CASSPTGNYGYTF. CDR3 in DNA: TGTGCCAGCTCACCGACAGGGAACTATGGCTACACCTTC.

The chain joins TRBV5-1 to TRBJ1-1; D perhaps matches TRBD1 (5 bases). This CDR3 contains 15 residues. Germline V gene sequence: CDR1 SGHRS, CDR2 YFSETQ. V dropped 0 bases and J dropped 4 bases, with 13 bases sitting between them. The CDR3 here is CASSLGDGLSTEAFF. CDR3 sequence (DNA): TGCGCCAGCAGCTTGGGGGACGGTTTAAGCACTGAAGCTTTCTTT.

The genes are TRBV10-3 and TRBJ2-5; D may be TRBD2 (5 bases). This CDR3 comprises 12 residues. The germline V gene encodes CDR1 ENHRY and CDR2 SYGVKD. V was cut by 3 bases and J by 10 bases, with 12 bases left in between. CDR3 bases: TGTGCCATCAGTGAACCGAAACGGGACCAGTACTTC. As protein: CAISEPKRDQYF.